These T cell receptor beta chains were read from a single sample in a study of T cell responses to AZD1222 COVID-19 vaccine. The assay was immunoSEQ multiplex PCR, and TCRdb's table has in-frame clones only and misses some. The sample lists some 160,000 clones, 91% occurring once. Here the sequenced sample was peripheral blood, taken on day 0 of AZD1222 vaccination. These receptors were obtained from an adult in good health. The CDR3 runs from the conserved cysteine through the conserved F or W. D genes are given only for firm matches. The listing skips clone size in some rows; elsewhere it reads once, few, many or a size class.

TRBJ2-5 | - | TRBV9 | TRBD2 | TGTGCCAGCAGCGTAGGGACTAGCGGTCAGCAAGAGACCCAGTACTTC | CASSVGTSGQQETQYF
TRBJ2-7 | few | TRBV6-5 | - | TGTGCCAGCAGTTACGGTTGGGGTTCCTACGAGCAGTACTTC | CASSYGWGSYEQYF
TRBJ1-2 | - | TRBV2 | - | TGTGCCAGCAGAGGCGACCAGGGGCACTATGGCTACACCTTC | CASRGDQGHYGYTF
TRBJ2-7 | - | TRBV21-1 | - | TGTGCCAGCAGCAACCAGGGGACGGGCCGGGCGGACGAGCAGTACTTC | CASSNQGTGRADEQYF
TRBJ2-2 | few | TRBV7-9 | TRBD2 | TGTGCCAGCAGCTTGTCTAGCGGGAGAGAGGTAACCGGGGAGCTGTTTTTT | CASSLSSGREVTGELFF
TRBJ1-1 | - | TRBV3-1/TRBV3-2 | - | TGTGCCAGCAGCCAAGGATCACAGAGGAGCTGGATTACGAACACTGAAGCTTTCTTT | CASSQGSQRSWITNTEAFF
TRBJ1-4 | - | TRBV19 | - | TGTGCCAGTAGCACAGGGACCGTGAATGAAAAACTGTTTTTT | CASSTGTVNEKLFF
TRBJ1-1 | medium-sized | TRBV4-2 | - | TGTGCCAGCAGCCAAGTAGACACTGAAGCTTTCTTT | CASSQVDTEAFF
TRBJ1-1 | - | TRBV5-1 | - | TGCGCCAGCATTCCCTTTCCTGACACTGCGAACACTGAAGCTTTCTTT | CASIPFPDTANTEAFF
TRBJ1-4 | - | TRBV28 | - | TGTGCTGTGAAGAAAAATGAAAAACTGTTTTTT | CAVKKNEKLFF
TRBJ1-2 | once | TRBV9 | TRBD1 | TGTGCCAGCAGCGCACCCGGGACAGGGCTCAGGGGCTACACCTTC | CASSAPGTGLRGYTF